The 28 T cell receptor beta chains presented below share a single source sample, sequenced in a study of T-cell memory formation after mild COVID-19. TCRdb fed the 5' RACE reads into MiXCR, producing one record per CDR3 protein. The repertoire consists of roughly 200,000 distinct CDR3 sequences, with 15% to 20% occurring once and the leading ten covering 2.4%. Input material: PBMCs or a T cell subset sorted from them (not recorded which). These receptors all stem from an adult woman who had mild COVID-19 (a few samples of this study predate the infection). Cell type and time point are not known.

This clonotype was detected a few times. The chain couples TRBV27 to TRBJ2-7; possibly TRBD1 or TRBD2 for D (5 bases each). Germline V CDR1 and CDR2: MNHEY, SMNVEV (reference sequence). V lost 4 bases and J 10 bases, leaving 14 bases between the germline ends. The length of the CDR3 is 12 residues. DNA of the CDR3: TGTGCCAGCAGTTCCAACTCGGGACGCCAGTACTTC. Its translation: CASSSNSGRQYF.

The chain couples TRBV10-3 to TRBJ2-1; TRBD2 matches at 13 bases. The ends lost 3 bases at V and 6 bases at J; junction bases unmatched: 5. The CDR3 covers 16 residues. Germline CDR1 reads ENHRY; CDR2 reads SYGVKD. The CDR3 protein is CAISDGRTSGGNEQFF. The CDR3 coding sequence is TGTGCCATCAGTGATGGGAGGACTAGCGGGGGCAATGAGCAGTTCTTC.

The chain employs TRBV5-4 and TRBJ2-7; 11 nucleotides agree with TRBD1. Germline CDR1 is SGHNT and CDR2 is YYREEE (reference sequence). The CDR3 consists of 15 residues. The trim removed 4 bases at V and 4 bases at J, leaving 7 bases unmatched. CDR3 amino acids: CASSERTGGGYEQYF. As DNA, the CDR3 is TGTGCCAGCAGCGAACGGACAGGGGGCGGGTACGAGCAGTACTTC. Together with reference TRBV5-4 and TRBJ2-7, the CDR3 gives the full variable domain: ETGVTQSPTHLIKTRGQQVTLRCSSQSGHNTVSWYQQALGQGPQFIFQYYREEENGRGNFPPRFSGLQFPNYSSELNVNALELDDSALYLCASSERTGGGYEQYFGPGTRLTVT.

This clonotype came up a few times. This chain uses TRBV7-2 with TRBJ2-1, with 7 bases identical to TRBD1. Trimming removed 4 bases from V and 6 bases from J; junction bases left unmatched: 9. This CDR3 contains 15 residues. Looked up from germline, CDR1 is SGHTA and CDR2 is FQGNSA. In nucleotides, the CDR3 is TGTGCCAGCAGCTCAGGACAGGATAGGCTCAATGAGCAGTTCTTC. This encodes CASSSGQDRLNEQFF.

This clonotype was detected only a few times. This chain links TRBV3-1 with TRBJ2-7; no clear D gene. The V end lost 0 bases, the J end lost 3 bases, and 3 bases lay between the germline ends. This CDR3 has 12 amino acids. Germline assignment: CDR1 LGHDT and CDR2 YNNKEL (reference sequence). This CDR3 is CASSQDHYEQYF. The CDR3 DNA reads TGTGCCAGCAGCCAAGATCACTACGAGCAGTACTTC.

The chain couples TRBV29-1 to TRBJ2-7; D is undetermined. V gave up 4 bases and J gave up 3 bases, with 7 bases separating them. The CDR3 has 11 amino acids. Germline CDR1 is SQVTM and CDR2 is ANQGSEA. Here the CDR3 DNA reads TGCAGCGTTGGCCCTGGCTACGAGCAGTACTTC. It encodes CSVGPGYEQYF.

This clonotype was seen ten or more times. This chain joins TRBV20-1 and TRBJ1-2, with 7 bases aligning to TRBD1. The V gene's germline CDR1 is DFQATT and CDR2 SNEGSKA (reference sequence). The CDR3 covers 14 residues. V dropped 0 bases and J dropped 6; count of bases not matched to a gene: 7. The CDR3 reads CSARDPRRGNGYTF. As DNA, the CDR3 is TGCAGTGCTAGAGATCCCCGCAGGGGGAATGGCTACACCTTC.

This clonotype was found a few times. The CDR3 region has the DNA TGTGCCAGCAGACCCACAGGGGTGAACACTGAAGCTTTCTTT. Amino acid sequence: CASRPTGVNTEAFF. V is TRBV28 and J is TRBJ1-1; TRBD1 agrees at 7 bases. Germline V gene data show CDR1 as MDHEN and CDR2 as SYDVKM. J was trimmed by 0 bases and V by 6 bases; bases with no gene match: 4. The CDR3 consists of 14 residues. Complete variable domain (other parts from reference TRBV28 and TRBJ1-1): DVKVTQSSRYLVKRTGEKVFLECVQDMDHENMFWYRQDPGLGLRLIYFSYDVKMKEKGDIPEGYSVSREKKERFSLILESASTNQTSMYLCASRPTGVNTEAFFGQGTRLTVV.

The rearrangement joins TRBV5-1 to TRBJ1-3; 10 nucleotides align to TRBD1. Germline CDR1 is SGHRS and CDR2 is YFSETQ. After removal of 7 bases from V and 4 bases from J, the junction contained 17 bases not matched to a gene. The CDR3 runs to 18 residues. CDR3 nucleotide sequence: TGCGCCAGCCGACCCGGGACAGGGGCTTCGGATCGAGGAAACACCATATATTTT. It specifies CASRPGTGASDRGNTIYF.

This chain uses TRBV12-3 or TRBV12-4 with TRBJ1-1; D gene ambiguous. The CDR3 covers 12 residues. Trimming stripped 3 bases from V and 8 bases from J, with 10 bases between. The CDR3, as DNA: TGTGCCAGCAGTTTGCCGGGTTCCGAAGCTTTCTTT. It is translated as CASSLPGSEAFF.

This CDR3 is CSAHSGTTSTDTQYF. For the CDR3, the DNA is TGCAGTGCTCATAGCGGAACAACTAGCACAGATACGCAGTATTTT. The V call is TRBV20-1, the J call TRBJ2-3; maybe TRBD2 (6 bases). Trimming removed 5 bases from V and 0 bases from J, with 15 bases in between. Germline V CDR1 and CDR2: DFQATT, SNEGSKA (reference sequence). There are 15 residues in the CDR3.

The chain uses TRBV18 and TRBJ2-2; 9 nucleotides agree with TRBD2. Looked up from germline, CDR1 is KGHSH and CDR2 is LQKENI. CDR3 length: 17 residues. Losses at the gene ends were 1 base for V and 4 bases for J; bases not matched to a gene: 7. The CDR3 DNA sequence: TGTGCCAGCTCACCACGGAGGCTAGCGGGGTCCACCGGGGAGCTGTTTTTT. Translation gives CASSPRRLAGSTGELFF.

This clonotype was seen only a few times. The junction departs from germline at one end; a sequencing error may be responsible. The chain recombines TRBV7-7 with TRBJ2-1, with D perhaps given as TRBD1 or TRBD2 (5 bases each). The CDR3 spans 15 residues. Germline loops: CDR1 SSHAT, CDR2 FNYEAQ (reference sequence). The CDR3, as DNA: TGTGCTAGCAGCTTAGGGGACGGAGCTTACAATGAGCAGTTCTTC. Translating gives CASSLGDGAYNEQFF.

This clonotype was counted a few times. This sequence joins TRBV12-3 or TRBV12-4 and TRBJ1-5; tentative D call: TRBD1 (6 bases). The length of the CDR3 is 14 residues. Trimming took off 6 bases at V and 1 base at J, with 10 bases between the two ends. The CDR3 reads CASSRGWSNQPQHF. The CDR3, as DNA: TGTGCCAGCAGCAGGGGTTGGAGCAATCAGCCCCAGCATTTT.

This clonotype was detected ten times or more. This chain links TRBV7-3 with TRBJ1-1; 9 nucleotides match TRBD1. CDR1 and CDR2 from the germline V gene are SGHTA and FQGTGA. The CDR3 has 14 residues. V lost 5 bases to trimming and J lost 4 bases; unmatched junction nucleotides: 5. The CDR3, as DNA: TGTGCCAGCAGCCCAGGGACAGGGAGCACTGAAGCTTTCTTT. Translating gives CASSPGTGSTEAFF. Combining the CDR3 with reference TRBV7-3 and TRBJ1-1 gives the whole variable domain GAGVSQTPSNKVTEKGKYVELRCDPISGHTALYWYRQSLGQGPEFLIYFQGTGAADDSGLPNDRFFAVRPEGSVSTLKIQRTERGDSAVYLCASSPGTGSTEAFFGQGTRLTVV.

This clonotype was observed a few times. V usage is TRBV2 and J usage is TRBJ1-5; no firm D call. Germline V gene sequence: CDR1 SNHLY, CDR2 FYNNEI. This CDR3 is 13 amino acids long. V lost 7 bases and J lost 2, with 9 bases in between. The CDR3 sequence: CASTTNGNQPQHF. The CDR3 nucleotides are TGTGCCAGCACAACAAACGGCAATCAGCCCCAGCATTTT. Complete variable domain (other parts from reference TRBV2 and TRBJ1-5): EPEVTQTPSHQVTQMGQEVILRCVPISNHLYFYWYRQILGQKVEFLVSFYNNEISEKSEIFDDQFSVERPDGSNFTLKIRSTKLEDSAMYFCASTTNGNQPQHFGDGTRLSIL.

V and J are TRBV7-6 and TRBJ1-3, with D perhaps TRBD1 (5 bases). The CDR3 contains 14 residues. The V and J ends lost 5 bases and 4 bases respectively, with 12 bases between them. In germline, CDR1 is SGHVS, CDR2 FNYEAQ. The CDR3 nucleotides are TGTGCCAGCAGCCCCGGGACCGGAGGAAACACCATATATTTT. Its translation is CASSPGTGGNTIYF.

This clonotype was seen a handful of times. The chain links TRBV4-2 to TRBJ2-7; 9 positions agree with TRBD2. This CDR3 is built from 18 residues. Germline-derived CDR1 and CDR2 are LGHNA and YNFKEQ. The V segment lost 0 bases and the J segment 4 bases; nucleotides outside the gene matches: 13. Written as DNA, the CDR3 is TGTGCCAGCAGCCAAGATTCCCCAGCTAGCGGGGTTGTGTACGAGCAGTACTTC. This encodes CASSQDSPASGVVYEQYF.

This clonotype was seen a few times. The chain joins TRBV24-1 to TRBJ2-5; 7 bases map to TRBD2. The germline gives CDR1 KGHDR, CDR2 SFDVKD. The CDR3 length is 15 residues. V trimming: 4 bases; J trimming: 1 base; junction bases outside the gene matches: 5. The CDR3 sequence is CATSDREGLQETQYF. The CDR3, as DNA: TGTGCCACCAGTGACAGGGAGGGCCTCCAAGAGACCCAGTACTTC.

The chain uses TRBV9 and TRBJ2-1; 10 bases match TRBD2. The J segment lost 0 bases and the V segment lost 3 bases, leaving 6 bases of the junction unmatched. The germline CDR1 and CDR2 sequences are SGDLS and YYNGEE. The CDR3 spans 17 residues. The CDR3 loop reads CASSGRLAGASYNEQFF. CDR3 sequence (DNA): TGTGCCAGCAGCGGAAGACTAGCGGGTGCCTCCTACAATGAGCAGTTCTTC.

A few counts support this clonotype. The CDR3 DNA reads as TGTGCCAGCAGTTTCCCTGACAGGTACAATGAGCAGTTCTTC. Amino acid sequence: CASSFPDRYNEQFF. The chain is built from TRBV12-3 or TRBV12-4 and TRBJ2-1; a weak D match, TRBD1 (6 bases). Trimming removed 3 bases at V and 4 bases at J, with 10 bases between. The CDR3 spans 14 residues.

This clonotype turned up a few times. The rearrangement uses TRBV12-3 or TRBV12-4 and TRBJ2-7; 9 bases are shared with TRBD1. CDR3 length: 15 residues. The V and J ends lost 2 bases and 3 bases, in that order; junction bases with no gene match: 5. The CDR3 coding sequence is TGTGCCAGCAGTTTACGTGGGACAGGGAGCTACGAGCAGTACTTC. Encoded protein: CASSLRGTGSYEQYF.

CDR3 in DNA: TGTGCCTGGAGTCAAGGACTAAATGAAAAACTGTTTTTT. Protein sequence: CAWSQGLNEKLFF. The chain joins TRBV30 to TRBJ1-4; D is undetermined. CDR1 and CDR2 from the germline V gene are GTSNPN and SVGIG (reference sequence). The length of the CDR3 is 13 residues. Trimming left V 2 bases short and J 5 bases short, with 9 bases between.

The table lists this clonotype with many counts. V usage is TRBV12-3 or TRBV12-4 and J usage is TRBJ2-3; TRBD2 aligns across 8 bases. This CDR3 contains 16 residues. Unmatched junction bases numbered 6, after V lost 1 base and J lost 3 bases. The CDR3 sequence is CASSLGTSRRTDTQYF. The CDR3, as DNA: TGTGCCAGCAGTTTAGGGACTAGCAGGCGTACAGATACGCAGTATTTT.

The V call is TRBV10-3, the J call TRBJ1-1; 9 nucleotides match TRBD1. Germline V gene data show CDR1 as ENHRY and CDR2 as SYGVKD. The CDR3 has 13 amino acids. Losses at the gene ends were 7 bases for V and 6 bases for J; bases not matched to a gene: 6. Written as DNA, the CDR3 is TGTGCCATCACGCGACAGGGGGAATCTGAAGCTTTCTTT. Encoded protein: CAITRQGESEAFF.

This sequence joins TRBV20-1 and TRBJ1-2; TRBD1 matches at 10 bases. Trimming took 6 bases from V and 5 from J; bases not matched to a gene: 3. CDR1 and CDR2 from the germline V gene are DFQATT and SNEGSKA (reference sequence). This CDR3 is 12 amino acids long. The CDR3 bases are TGCAGTGCAGAGGACAGGGGGTATGGCTACACCTTC. It encodes CSAEDRGYGYTF.

Sample share makes this clonotype medium-sized. The chain carries TRBV7-9 and TRBJ1-4, with a weak D call TRBD1 (5 bases). Between the trimmed V and J ends, which lost 3 bases and 3 bases, there was a span of 14 bases. CDR3 length: 16 residues. The V gene's germline CDR1 is SEHNR and CDR2 FQNEAQ (reference sequence). The CDR3 nucleotides read TGTGCCAGCAGCTTTTCGGCCTCAGGGTCTAATGAAAAACTGTTTTTT. Protein product: CASSFSASGSNEKLFF.

This clonotype was recorded at least ten times. The CDR3 protein is CASSQEGGAEAFF. CDR3 DNA: TGCGCCAGCAGCCAAGAGGGGGGGGCTGAAGCTTTCTTT. The chain links TRBV4-3 to TRBJ1-1, with D possibly being TRBD1 (5 bases). The germline V gene encodes CDR1 LGHNA and CDR2 YSLEER. Trimming pared 0 bases from V and 6 bases from J, leaving 8 bases between. The CDR3 spans 13 residues.